A selection of T cell receptor beta chains follows, all from one sample in a study of blood T cell repertoires in COVID-19. Sequenced by immunoSEQ multiplex PCR; TCRdb stores in-frame clones only, minus some. The data hold 300,000 or so clones, with roughly 90% observed a single time. The sample comprised PBMCs or T cells enriched from blood (not recorded which). These receptors came from a woman aged 50 to 60 who had been exposed to COVID-19. CDR3s include the opening cysteine and the closing phenylalanine or tryptophan. The order of the fields is V gene, clone size, D gene, J gene, CDR3 protein, CDR3 DNA. A D gene is named only where the DNA matches it firmly. Expanded clones get a size class; other rows say once, few or many, or leave the size out.

V gene: TRBV18
clone size: -
D gene: -
J gene: TRBJ1-6
CDR3 protein: CASSETGNSPLHF
CDR3 DNA: TGTGCCAGCTCAGAAACAGGGAATTCACCCCTCCACTTT

V gene: TRBV12-3/TRBV12-4
clone size: -
D gene: -
J gene: TRBJ1-1
CDR3 protein: CASSPNQGTEAFF
CDR3 DNA: TGTGCCAGCAGTCCCAACCAGGGGACTGAAGCTTTCTTT

V gene: TRBV7-2
clone size: -
D gene: -
J gene: TRBJ2-3
CDR3 protein: CASSSDTPPVSTDTQYF
CDR3 DNA: TGTGCCAGCAGCTCTGACACGCCACCAGTCAGCACAGATACGCAGTATTTT

V gene: TRBV3-1/TRBV3-2
clone size: -
D gene: TRBD2
J gene: TRBJ2-1
CDR3 protein: CASSHPSGLQFGNEQFF
CDR3 DNA: TGTGCCAGCAGCCATCCCTCGGGACTACAATTTGGGAATGAGCAGTTCTTC

V gene: TRBV7-9
clone size: -
D gene: TRBD1
J gene: TRBJ1-2
CDR3 protein: CASTLQGVGGGYTF
CDR3 DNA: TGTGCCAGCACCCTACAGGGGGTCGGGGGCGGCTACACCTTC

V gene: TRBV10-3
clone size: -
D gene: TRBD1
J gene: TRBJ1-5
CDR3 protein: CATGQGMGNQPQHF
CDR3 DNA: TGTGCCACAGGACAGGGTATGGGCAATCAGCCCCAGCATTTT

V gene: TRBV5-3
clone size: -
D gene: -
J gene: TRBJ1-4
CDR3 protein: CARSFPRMGREATNEKLFF
CDR3 DNA: TGTGCCAGAAGCTTCCCGCGAATGGGCAGGGAGGCAACTAATGAAAAACTGTTTTTT

V gene: TRBV5-1
clone size: -
D gene: -
J gene: TRBJ2-1
CDR3 protein: CASSQTTGMNEQFF
CDR3 DNA: TGCGCCAGCAGCCAAACCACAGGGATGAATGAGCAGTTCTTC

V gene: TRBV5-1
clone size: -
D gene: -
J gene: TRBJ2-1
CDR3 protein: CASSRTDYNEQFF
CDR3 DNA: TGCGCCAGCAGCCGGACAGACTACAATGAGCAGTTCTTC

V gene: TRBV4-1
clone size: few
D gene: -
J gene: TRBJ1-1
CDR3 protein: CASSHPYTEAFF
CDR3 DNA: TGCGCCAGCAGCCACCCCTACACTGAAGCTTTCTTT

V gene: TRBV10-3
clone size: -
D gene: TRBD2
J gene: TRBJ2-5
CDR3 protein: CAISPSGEKETQYF
CDR3 DNA: TGTGCCATCAGTCCTAGCGGTGAAAAAGAGACCCAGTACTTC

V gene: TRBV10-3
clone size: few
D gene: TRBD2
J gene: TRBJ2-7
CDR3 protein: CAIRAGGPRGWQYF
CDR3 DNA: TGTGCCATCAGAGCGGGGGGGCCGCGTGGTTGGCAGTACTTC

V gene: TRBV28
clone size: -
D gene: TRBD1
J gene: TRBJ2-1
CDR3 protein: CASSLGTGNYNEQFF
CDR3 DNA: TGTGCCAGCAGTTTGGGGACAGGGAATTACAATGAGCAGTTCTTC

V gene: TRBV19
clone size: -
D gene: -
J gene: TRBJ2-3
CDR3 protein: CASSTAMRVQVDTQYF
CDR3 DNA: TGTGCCAGTAGTACCGCTATGCGGGTCCAGGTGGATACGCAGTATTTT

V gene: TRBV3-1/TRBV3-2
clone size: once
D gene: -
J gene: TRBJ1-1
CDR3 protein: CASSQALNTEAFF
CDR3 DNA: TGTGCCAGCAGCCAAGCCCTTAACACTGAAGCTTTCTTT

V gene: TRBV19
clone size: -
D gene: -
J gene: TRBJ2-7
CDR3 protein: CASSIEGGYEQYF
CDR3 DNA: TGTGCCAGTAGTATTGAAGGCGGCTACGAGCAGTACTTC

V gene: TRBV3-1/TRBV3-2
clone size: -
D gene: -
J gene: TRBJ1-1
CDR3 protein: CASSPYSGQTNTEAFF
CDR3 DNA: TGTGCCAGCAGCCCATATAGTGGACAGACGAACACTGAAGCTTTCTTT

V gene: TRBV14
clone size: -
D gene: TRBD2
J gene: TRBJ2-3
CDR3 protein: CASSVLVGLHTDTQYF
CDR3 DNA: TGTGCCAGCAGCGTCTTGGTGGGACTACACACAGATACGCAGTATTTT

V gene: TRBV19
clone size: -
D gene: TRBD1
J gene: TRBJ2-2
CDR3 protein: CASSIGQGQGARTGELFF
CDR3 DNA: TGTGCCAGTAGTATAGGACAGGGACAGGGGGCGCGCACCGGGGAGCTGTTTTTT

V gene: TRBV6-5
clone size: -
D gene: TRBD1
J gene: TRBJ1-2
CDR3 protein: CASLRTGGPYGYTF
CDR3 DNA: TGTGCCAGCCTCCGGACAGGGGGTCCCTATGGCTACACCTTC

V gene: TRBV2
clone size: -
D gene: -
J gene: TRBJ2-7
CDR3 protein: CASRAGSSYEQYF
CDR3 DNA: TGTGCCAGCAGGGCGGGGAGCTCCTACGAGCAGTACTTC

V gene: TRBV2
clone size: -
D gene: TRBD1
J gene: TRBJ1-4
CDR3 protein: CASSRTGGFEKLFF
CDR3 DNA: TGTGCCAGCAGCAGGACAGGGGGTTTTGAAAAACTGTTTTTT

V gene: TRBV7-8
clone size: -
D gene: TRBD1
J gene: TRBJ1-3
CDR3 protein: CASSLFSGTGFSGNTIYF
CDR3 DNA: TGTGCCAGCAGCCTATTCTCCGGGACAGGGTTCTCTGGAAACACCATATATTTT

V gene: TRBV6-2/TRBV6-3
clone size: -
D gene: TRBD1
J gene: TRBJ1-1
CDR3 protein: CASSSTGGTEAFF
CDR3 DNA: TGTGCCAGCAGTTCTACAGGGGGCACTGAAGCTTTCTTT

V gene: TRBV5-6
clone size: few
D gene: -
J gene: TRBJ2-7
CDR3 protein: CASSSQGPRHHEQYF
CDR3 DNA: TGTGCCAGCAGCTCACAGGGCCCCCGTCACCACGAGCAGTACTTC

V gene: TRBV7-2
clone size: -
D gene: TRBD1
J gene: TRBJ1-6
CDR3 protein: CASRPQTGGGNSPLHF
CDR3 DNA: TGTGCCAGCAGACCCCAAACAGGGGGCGGGAATTCACCCCTCCACTTT

V gene: TRBV3-1/TRBV3-2
clone size: -
D gene: -
J gene: TRBJ1-1
CDR3 protein: CASSQRHPNTEAFF
CDR3 DNA: TGTGCCAGCAGCCAAAGACATCCGAACACTGAAGCTTTCTTT

V gene: TRBV5-1
clone size: -
D gene: -
J gene: TRBJ1-1
CDR3 protein: CASSLVFSGGTEAFF
CDR3 DNA: TGCGCCAGCAGCTTGGTTTTTTCGGGGGGCACTGAAGCTTTCTTT

V gene: TRBV6-5
clone size: once
D gene: -
J gene: TRBJ2-3
CDR3 protein: CASSPLSTQYF
CDR3 DNA: TGTGCCAGCAGTCCACTGAGTACGCAGTATTTT

V gene: TRBV7-9
clone size: -
D gene: -
J gene: TRBJ2-7
CDR3 protein: CASSPAPYYEQYF
CDR3 DNA: TGTGCCAGCAGCCCCGCCCCCTACTACGAGCAGTACTTC

V gene: TRBV9
clone size: -
D gene: TRBD2
J gene: TRBJ2-2
CDR3 protein: CASSSGGSAGELFF
CDR3 DNA: TGTGCCAGCTCTAGCGGGGGATCGGCCGGGGAGCTGTTTTTT

V gene: TRBV9
clone size: -
D gene: -
J gene: TRBJ1-4
CDR3 protein: CASSGTDNEKLFF
CDR3 DNA: TGTGCCAGCAGCGGGACAGATAATGAAAAACTGTTTTTT

V gene: TRBV7-8
clone size: -
D gene: -
J gene: TRBJ2-5
CDR3 protein: CASSLDSYGIRGQETQYF
CDR3 DNA: TGTGCCAGCAGCTTGGACTCCTACGGGATCAGGGGACAAGAGACCCAGTACTTC

V gene: TRBV7-9
clone size: -
D gene: -
J gene: TRBJ1-4
CDR3 protein: CASSSGSTNEKLFF
CDR3 DNA: TGTGCCAGCAGCTCAGGGTCAACTAATGAAAAACTGTTTTTT

V gene: TRBV4-2
clone size: -
D gene: TRBD2
J gene: TRBJ2-7
CDR3 protein: CASSQEGTGGAVYEQYF
CDR3 DNA: TGTGCCAGCAGCCAAGAAGGAACCGGGGGGGCCGTCTACGAGCAGTACTTC

V gene: TRBV19
clone size: -
D gene: TRBD2
J gene: TRBJ2-4
CDR3 protein: CASSLGLAGGKGSKNIQYF
CDR3 DNA: TGTGCCAGTAGTTTGGGACTAGCGGGGGGCAAGGGGTCCAAAAACATTCAGTACTTC

V gene: TRBV5-4
clone size: -
D gene: TRBD2
J gene: TRBJ2-3
CDR3 protein: CASSLGLLAGMGDTQYF
CDR3 DNA: TGTGCCAGCAGCTTAGGGTTGCTAGCGGGGATGGGGGATACGCAGTATTTT

V gene: TRBV7-8
clone size: -
D gene: -
J gene: TRBJ2-2
CDR3 protein: CASSLTAGELFF
CDR3 DNA: TGTGCCAGCAGCTTAACAGCCGGGGAGCTGTTTTTT

V gene: TRBV6-5
clone size: once
D gene: -
J gene: TRBJ1-1
CDR3 protein: CASSYFGGSSTEAFF
CDR3 DNA: TGTGCCAGCAGTTACTTCGGGGGATCGAGCACTGAAGCTTTCTTT

V gene: TRBV7-9
clone size: -
D gene: -
J gene: TRBJ2-4
CDR3 protein: CASTDLVLAKNIQYF
CDR3 DNA: TGTGCCAGCACCGACCTAGTGCTAGCCAAAAACATTCAGTACTTC

V gene: TRBV20-1
clone size: -
D gene: -
J gene: TRBJ1-1
CDR3 protein: CSASQGSVGDTEAFF
CDR3 DNA: TGCAGTGCTAGTCAGGGGTCGGTTGGGGACACTGAAGCTTTCTTT

V gene: TRBV7-2
clone size: few
D gene: TRBD2
J gene: TRBJ2-7
CDR3 protein: CASSLVGGGAGYEQYF
CDR3 DNA: TGTGCCAGCAGCTTAGTGGGCGGGGGGGCCGGTTATGAGCAGTACTTC

V gene: TRBV3-1/TRBV3-2
clone size: -
D gene: -
J gene: TRBJ1-3
CDR3 protein: CASSQGSTGTGNTIYF
CDR3 DNA: TGTGCCAGCAGCCAGGGGAGCACAGGGACTGGAAACACCATATATTTT

V gene: TRBV29-1
clone size: -
D gene: TRBD1
J gene: TRBJ1-1
CDR3 protein: CSGGQLNTEAFF
CDR3 DNA: TGCAGCGGGGGACAGCTGAACACTGAAGCTTTCTTT

V gene: TRBV21-1
clone size: once
D gene: -
J gene: TRBJ2-1
CDR3 protein: CASSRAGTSGLVNEQFF
CDR3 DNA: TGTGCCAGCAGCAGAGCCGGGACTAGCGGGCTAGTCAATGAGCAGTTCTTC

V gene: TRBV7-2
clone size: -
D gene: TRBD1
J gene: TRBJ1-2
CDR3 protein: CASSPRQGAHYGYTF
CDR3 DNA: TGTGCCAGCAGCCCTCGACAGGGGGCCCACTATGGCTACACCTTC

V gene: TRBV30
clone size: -
D gene: TRBD1
J gene: TRBJ1-1
CDR3 protein: CAWTDGTASMNTEAFF
CDR3 DNA: TGTGCCTGGACTGACGGGACAGCGAGTATGAACACTGAAGCTTTCTTT

V gene: TRBV6-5
clone size: -
D gene: -
J gene: TRBJ1-2
CDR3 protein: CASRQGQGYGYTF
CDR3 DNA: TGTGCCAGCAGGCAGGGACAAGGCTATGGCTACACCTTC

V gene: TRBV2
clone size: -
D gene: -
J gene: TRBJ1-2
CDR3 protein: CASSENIGYGYTF
CDR3 DNA: TGTGCCAGCAGTGAAAACATTGGCTATGGCTACACCTTC